These 18 T cell receptor beta chains were sequenced from one sample in a study of shared clonotypes between healthy human individuals. The assay was immunoSEQ multiplex PCR, and TCRdb's table has in-frame clones only and misses some. Of 850,000 to 1,100,000 clones listed, 60% to 85% are singletons. Sample: memory CD4+ T cells from PBMCs. As to subset: CD45RA-negative fraction. The source of these receptors is a man between 18 and 29 years old in good health. Some clones in this sample may be carry-over from other donors' samples.

This clone was observed a few times. This chain uses TRBV5-4 with TRBJ2-5; 9 bases line up with TRBD1. The CDR3 is 14 residues long. Losses at the gene ends were 4 bases for V and 1 base for J; bases not matched to a gene: 2. The germline CDR1 and CDR2 sequences are SGHNT and YYREEE (reference sequence). The CDR3, as DNA: TGTGCCAGCAGCGGACAGGGGACCCAAGAGACCCAGTACTTC. Its protein is CASSGQGTQETQYF.

The chain is built from TRBV18 and TRBJ2-5; possible D gene TRBD2, 6 bases. Germline V CDR1 and CDR2: KGHSH, LQKENI. The ends were cut back, 1 base at V and 12 bases at J, with 15 bases in the middle. The CDR3 is 13 residues long. CDR3 DNA: TGTGCCAGCTCACCACAGAGCGCCGAGCGGGAGTACTTC. Its translation: CASSPQSAEREYF.

This sequence joins TRBV2 and TRBJ2-2; 13 nucleotides match TRBD2. The CDR3 has 18 amino acids. Germline CDR1 reads SNHLY; CDR2 reads FYNNEI. Unmatched junction bases numbered 11, after V lost 5 bases and J lost 5 bases. The CDR3 reads CASSWDWTSGSGTGELFF. The CDR3 DNA reads as TGTGCCAGCAGTTGGGACTGGACTAGCGGGAGTGGAACCGGGGAGCTGTTTTTT.

This clone was seen at least ten times. The chain recombines TRBV5-1 with TRBJ2-3; 13 positions agree with TRBD2. The CDR3 runs 18 residues. Looked up from germline, CDR1 is SGHRS and CDR2 is YFSETQ. Losses at the gene ends were 0 bases for V and 1 base for J; bases not matched to a gene: 5. CDR3 residues: CASSLGTSGRLGTDTQYF. The DNA of the CDR3 is TGCGCCAGCAGCTTGGGGACTAGCGGGAGATTGGGCACAGATACGCAGTATTTT.

CDR3 protein: CASSQVSFAGGAHNEQFF. In nucleotides, the CDR3 is TGTGCCAGCAGCCAAGTTTCATTTGCGGGGGGAGCCCACAATGAGCAGTTCTTC. V and J are TRBV4-2 and TRBJ2-1; 8 bases align to TRBD2. CDR3 length equals 18 residues. Germline V CDR1 and CDR2: LGHNA, YNFKEQ. V was clipped by 1 base and J by 5 bases; unmatched bases: 13.

This clone was seen just once. The chain employs TRBV29-1 and TRBJ2-3; 7 bases map to TRBD2. In germline, CDR1 is SQVTM, CDR2 ANQGSEA. V lost 7 bases, J lost 2 bases, and 12 bases stayed unmatched. CDR3 length: 15 amino acids. The CDR3 region is CSANPPSGATDTQYF. The CDR3 DNA is TGCAGCGCCAACCCTCCCAGCGGGGCCACAGATACGCAGTATTTT.

This chain links TRBV30 with TRBJ2-3; 9 bases are shared with TRBD1. The CDR3 length is 14 residues. V shed 4 bases and J 4 bases; nucleotides not matched to a gene: 6. In germline, CDR1 is GTSNPN, CDR2 SVGIG (reference sequence). This chain's CDR3 is CAWTGQGNADTQYF. The CDR3 DNA sequence: TGTGCCTGGACGGGACAGGGTAACGCAGATACGCAGTATTTT.

The chain is built from TRBV7-3 and TRBJ2-5; D is undetermined. Trimming removed 5 bases from V and 4 bases from J, with 11 bases in between. The CDR3 is 13 residues long. The germline CDR1 and CDR2 sequences are SGHTA and FQGTGA. CDR3 in amino acids: CASSRVDGETQYF. The CDR3 DNA sequence: TGTGCCAGCAGCCGCGTCGACGGAGAGACCCAGTACTTC.

CDR3: CATSREGAGYNEQFF. DNA of the CDR3: TGTGCCACCAGCAGAGAGGGGGCTGGGTACAATGAGCAGTTCTTC. The V call is TRBV15, the J call TRBJ2-1, with D perhaps TRBD1 (6 bases). From germline, CDR1 is LNHNV and CDR2 YYDKDF (reference sequence). Trimming removed 0 bases at V and 4 bases at J, with 10 bases between. CDR3 size: 15 residues.

With regard to this clone: Other DNA sequences in this sample translate to the same CDR3. The gene calls are TRBV7-2 and TRBJ2-3, with 7 bases lining up with TRBD2. Germline V gene lookup returns CDR1 SGHTA and CDR2 FQGNSA. The CDR3 extends over 13 amino acids. The V gene end was trimmed by 3 bases and the J gene end by 3 bases; junction bases not matched to a gene: 0. The CDR3 reads CASSLGGTDTQYF. The CDR3 nucleotides are TGTGCCAGCAGCTTGGGGGGGACAGATACGCAGTATTTT.

V is TRBV4-3 and J is TRBJ2-7; 7 bases match TRBD2. This CDR3 is 14 amino acids long. With 2 bases clipped from V and 7 bases from J, the junction kept 8 bases outside the gene matches. Looked up from germline, CDR1 is LGHNA and CDR2 is YSLEER. The CDR3 region has the DNA TGCGCCAGCAGCCAACTAAGCGGGGCGGGGGAGCAGTACTTC. It is translated as CASSQLSGAGEQYF.

V and J are TRBV7-9 and TRBJ2-1; D uncertain. V gave up 1 base and J gave up 2 bases, with 12 bases separating them. Germline CDR1 is SEHNR and CDR2 is FQNEAQ (reference sequence). The CDR3 sequence is 16 residues long. DNA of the CDR3: TGTGCCAGCAGCTTAGGGGTGTCAAAGCCCTACAATGAGCAGTTCTTC. This gives the protein CASSLGVSKPYNEQFF.

The V call is TRBV4-3, the J call TRBJ2-3; TRBD2 might be the D (5 bases). The CDR3 sequence is 14 residues long. Trimming left V 0 bases short and J 4 bases short, with 8 bases between. The V gene's germline CDR1 is LGHNA and CDR2 YSLEER. In nucleotides, the CDR3 is TGCGCCAGCAGCCAAGAAGAGGGAGCAGATACGCAGTATTTT. Its protein is CASSQEEGADTQYF.

In its sample, this clone was seen once. The genes are TRBV6-5 and TRBJ1-2; D is uncertain. V lost 4 bases and J 5 bases, leaving 14 bases between the germline ends. Germline CDR1 and CDR2: MNHEY and SVGAGI. The CDR3 extends over 14 amino acids. The CDR3 DNA reads TGTGCCAGCAGTTCTCCTCTAGGGCTTTATGGCTACACCTTC. It yields the protein CASSSPLGLYGYTF.

This clone has just one count. The V call is TRBV5-5, the J call TRBJ1-1; D not certain. Per germline, CDR1 SGHKS and CDR2 YYEKEE (reference sequence). CDR3 length: 17 amino acids. Trimming took off 0 bases at V and 0 bases at J, with 15 bases between the two ends. This CDR3 reads CASSLVAVADMNTEAFF. The CDR3 DNA is TGTGCCAGCAGCTTGGTGGCCGTGGCGGATATGAACACTGAAGCTTTCTTT.

The chain is built from TRBV7-2 and TRBJ2-3; D is possibly TRBD2 (5 bases). The CDR3 loop spans 14 amino acids. V lost 7 bases to trimming and J lost 6 bases, with 17 bases between them. Looked up from germline, CDR1 is SGHTA and CDR2 is FQGNSA. CDR3 amino acids: CASILSRGSDTQYF. CDR3 nucleotide sequence: TGTGCCAGCATCCTAAGTCGGGGTTCGGATACGCAGTATTTT.

This clone was counted only a few times. The chain carries TRBV11-2 and TRBJ2-2; D gene ambiguous. V lost 2 bases and J 6 bases, leaving 7 bases between the germline ends. The length of the CDR3 is 13 residues. Per the germline V gene, CDR1 is SGHAT and CDR2 is FQNNGV. CDR3 in amino acids: CASSLIQAGELFF. CDR3 DNA: TGTGCCAGCAGCTTAATCCAAGCCGGGGAGCTGTTTTTT.

On this clone itself: Other nucleotide sequences in the sample specify the same CDR3. The gene calls are TRBV7-2 and TRBJ2-7; 13 nucleotides align to TRBD2. The CDR3 runs 15 residues. Germline CDR1 and CDR2: SGHTA and FQGNSA. V dropped 5 bases and J dropped 7; count of bases not matched to a gene: 8. This chain's CDR3 is CASSPTSGRAWEQYF. In DNA, the CDR3 is TGTGCCAGCAGCCCCACTAGCGGGAGGGCGTGGGAGCAGTACTTC. Complete variable domain (other parts from reference TRBV7-2 and TRBJ2-7): GAGVSQSPSNKVTEKGKDVELRCDPISGHTALYWYRQSLGQGLEFLIYFQGNSAPDKSGLPSDRFSAERTGGSVSTLTIQRTQQEDSAVYLCASSPTSGRAWEQYFGPGTRLTVT.